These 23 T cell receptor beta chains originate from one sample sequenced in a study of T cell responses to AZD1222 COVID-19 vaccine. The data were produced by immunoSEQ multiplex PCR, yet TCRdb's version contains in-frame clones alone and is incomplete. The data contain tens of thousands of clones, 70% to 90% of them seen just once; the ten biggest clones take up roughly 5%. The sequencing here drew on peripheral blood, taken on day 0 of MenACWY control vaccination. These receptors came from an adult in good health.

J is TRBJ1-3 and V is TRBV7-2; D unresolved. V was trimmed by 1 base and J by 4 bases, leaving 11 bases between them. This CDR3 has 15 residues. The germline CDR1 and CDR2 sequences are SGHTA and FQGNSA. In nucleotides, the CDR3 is TGTGCCAGCAGCTTAGTCCCCAAGAGAGGAAACACCATATATTTT. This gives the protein CASSLVPKRGNTIYF.

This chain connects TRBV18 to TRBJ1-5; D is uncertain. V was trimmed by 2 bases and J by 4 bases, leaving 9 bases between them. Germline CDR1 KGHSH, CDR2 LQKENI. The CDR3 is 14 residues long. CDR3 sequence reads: CASSPTMKNQPQHF. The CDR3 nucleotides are TGTGCCAGCTCACCAACGATGAAAAATCAGCCCCAGCATTTT.

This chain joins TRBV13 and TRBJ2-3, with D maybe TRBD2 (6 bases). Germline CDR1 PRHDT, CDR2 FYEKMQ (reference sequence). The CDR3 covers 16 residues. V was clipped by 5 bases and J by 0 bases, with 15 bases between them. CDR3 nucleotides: TGTGCCAGCAGCGACCGTTTTAGCGGTAGCACAGATACGCAGTATTTT. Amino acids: CASSDRFSGSTDTQYF. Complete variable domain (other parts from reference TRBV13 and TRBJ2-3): AAGVIQSPRHLIKEKRETATLKCYPIPRHDTVYWYQQGPGQDPQFLISFYEKMQSDKGSIPDRFSAQQFSDYHSELNMSSLELGDSALYFCASSDRFSGSTDTQYFGPGTRLTVL.

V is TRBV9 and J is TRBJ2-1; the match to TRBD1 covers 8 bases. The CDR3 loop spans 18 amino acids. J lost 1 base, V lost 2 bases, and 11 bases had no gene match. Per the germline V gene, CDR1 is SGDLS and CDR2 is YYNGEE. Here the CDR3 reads CASSVGQGAQKSYNEQFF. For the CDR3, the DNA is TGTGCCAGCAGCGTTGGGCAGGGGGCGCAGAAATCCTACAATGAGCAGTTCTTC.

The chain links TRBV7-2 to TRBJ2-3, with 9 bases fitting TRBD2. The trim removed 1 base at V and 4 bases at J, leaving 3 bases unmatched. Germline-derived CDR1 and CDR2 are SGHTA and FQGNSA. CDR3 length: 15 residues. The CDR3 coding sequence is TGTGCCAGCAGCTTAGTACTAGCGGGTTCAGATACGCAGTATTTT. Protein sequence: CASSLVLAGSDTQYF.

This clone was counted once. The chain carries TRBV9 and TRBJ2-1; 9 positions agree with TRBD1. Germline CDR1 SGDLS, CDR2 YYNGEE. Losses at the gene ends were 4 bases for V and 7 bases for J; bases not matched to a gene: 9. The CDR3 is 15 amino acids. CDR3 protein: CASSLGQGLMNEQFF. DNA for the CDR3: TGTGCCAGCAGCCTGGGACAGGGCTTAATGAATGAGCAGTTCTTC.

CDR3 in DNA: TGTGCCTGGTCCCGACAGGGGTTGTCCACAGATACGCAGTATTTT. As protein: CAWSRQGLSTDTQYF. This chain links TRBV30 with TRBJ2-3; 8 bases are shared with TRBD1. Germline V CDR1 and CDR2: GTSNPN, SVGIG (reference sequence). The CDR3 contains 15 residues. V lost 5 bases and J lost 2; bases outside the gene matches: 9. Looking up the rest from reference TRBV30 and TRBJ2-3 gives the full variable domain: SQTIHQWPATLVQPVGSPLSLECTVEGTSNPNLYWYRQAAGRGLQLLFYSVGIGQISSEVPQNLSASRPQDRQFILSSKKLLLSDSGFYLCAWSRQGLSTDTQYFGPGTRLTVL.

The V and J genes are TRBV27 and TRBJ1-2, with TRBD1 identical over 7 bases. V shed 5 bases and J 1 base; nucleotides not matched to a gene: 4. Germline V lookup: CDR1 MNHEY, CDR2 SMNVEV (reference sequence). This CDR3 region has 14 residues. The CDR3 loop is CASSLTGINYGYTF. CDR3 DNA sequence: TGTGCCAGCAGTCTGACAGGGATTAACTATGGCTACACCTTC.

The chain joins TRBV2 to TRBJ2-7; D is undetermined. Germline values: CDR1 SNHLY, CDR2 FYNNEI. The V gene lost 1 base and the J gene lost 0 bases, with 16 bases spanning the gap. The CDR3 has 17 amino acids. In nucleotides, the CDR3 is TGTGCCAGCAGTGAAGGGAGTGGAGACTCCTTCTCCTACGAGCAGTACTTC. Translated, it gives CASSEGSGDSFSYEQYF. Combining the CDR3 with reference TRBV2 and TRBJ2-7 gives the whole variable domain EPEVTQTPSHQVTQMGQEVILRCVPISNHLYFYWYRQILGQKVEFLVSFYNNEISEKSEIFDDQFSVERPDGSNFTLKIRSTKLEDSAMYFCASSEGSGDSFSYEQYFGPGTRLTVT.

The CDR3 DNA reads TGCGCCAGCAGCCAAGAGTGGTTCCCCTGGGATGAGCAGTTCTTC. Translated: CASSQEWFPWDEQFF. This sequence joins TRBV4-3 and TRBJ2-1, with D uncertain. Trimming left V 0 bases short and J 8 bases short, with 14 bases between. CDR1 and CDR2 (germline): LGHNA, YSLEER. CDR3 length: 15 residues.

The CDR3 sequence: CASRVQGADNSPLHF. The CDR3 DNA sequence: TGTGCCAGCAGGGTACAGGGGGCCGATAATTCACCCCTCCACTTT. V gene TRBV28 combines with J gene TRBJ1-6, with 9 bases identical to TRBD1. Germline V gene lookup returns CDR1 MDHEN and CDR2 SYDVKM. The J segment lost 5 bases and the V segment lost 6 bases, leaving 5 bases of the junction unmatched. This CDR3 spans 15 amino acids.

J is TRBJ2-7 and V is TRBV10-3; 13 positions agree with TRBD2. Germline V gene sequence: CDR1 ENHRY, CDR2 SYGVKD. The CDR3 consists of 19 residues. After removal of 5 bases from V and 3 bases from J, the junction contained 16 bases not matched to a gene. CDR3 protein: CAISKRTSGGTLLGYEQYF. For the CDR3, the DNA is TGTGCCATCAGTAAGAGGACTAGCGGGGGTACCTTGTTGGGCTACGAGCAGTACTTC.

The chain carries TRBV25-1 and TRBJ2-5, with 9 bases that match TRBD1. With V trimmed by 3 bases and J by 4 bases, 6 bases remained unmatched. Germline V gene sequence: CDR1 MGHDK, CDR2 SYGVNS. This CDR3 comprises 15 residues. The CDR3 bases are TGTGCCAGCAGTGACTGGACAGGGGCGGGAGAGACCCAGTACTTC. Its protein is CASSDWTGAGETQYF.

The DNA of the CDR3 is TGTGCCAGCACCGGATTGGCAGATACGCAGTATTTT. This codes for CASTGLADTQYF. The V and J genes are TRBV6-5 and TRBJ2-3; D is unclear. With 7 bases removed from V and 4 bases from J, the gap between germline ends came to 9 bases. This CDR3 is built from 12 residues. CDR1 is MNHEY, CDR2 SVGAGI, per germline.

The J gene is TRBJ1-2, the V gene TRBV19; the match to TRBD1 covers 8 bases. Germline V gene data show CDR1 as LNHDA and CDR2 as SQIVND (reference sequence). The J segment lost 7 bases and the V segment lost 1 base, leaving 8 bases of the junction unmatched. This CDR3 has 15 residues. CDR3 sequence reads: CASSIATGGDSGYTF. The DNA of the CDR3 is TGTGCCAGTAGTATAGCCACAGGGGGTGACTCTGGCTACACCTTC.

CDR3 DNA sequence: TGTGCCAGCAGCTCGGACATTGCTGGAAACACCATATATTTT. As protein: CASSSDIAGNTIYF. This chain connects TRBV5-8 to TRBJ1-3, with D perhaps TRBD1 (5 bases). Germline lookup yields CDR1 SGHTS and CDR2 YDEGEE. CDR3 length: 14 amino acids. Trimming removed 3 bases from V and 2 bases from J, with 9 bases in between.

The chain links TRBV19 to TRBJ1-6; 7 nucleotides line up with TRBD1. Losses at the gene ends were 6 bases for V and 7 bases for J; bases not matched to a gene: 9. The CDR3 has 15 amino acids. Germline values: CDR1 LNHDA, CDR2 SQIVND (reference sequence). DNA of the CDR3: TGTGCCAGTAGAACCCTCGACAGGGTAAATTCACCCCTCCACTTT. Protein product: CASRTLDRVNSPLHF.

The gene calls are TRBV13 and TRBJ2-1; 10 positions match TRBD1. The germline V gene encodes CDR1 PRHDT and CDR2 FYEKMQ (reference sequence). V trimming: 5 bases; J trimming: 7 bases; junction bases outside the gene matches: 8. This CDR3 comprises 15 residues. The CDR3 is CASSPETGGMNEQFF. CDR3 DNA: TGTGCCAGCAGCCCGGAGACAGGGGGCATGAATGAGCAGTTCTTC.

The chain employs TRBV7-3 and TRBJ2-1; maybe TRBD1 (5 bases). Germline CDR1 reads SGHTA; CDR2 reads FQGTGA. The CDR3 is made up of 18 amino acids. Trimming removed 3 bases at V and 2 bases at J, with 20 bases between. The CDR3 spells CASSLTLTVSTPYNEQFF. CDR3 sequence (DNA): TGTGCCAGCAGCTTGACTTTGACAGTCTCAACTCCCTACAATGAGCAGTTCTTC.

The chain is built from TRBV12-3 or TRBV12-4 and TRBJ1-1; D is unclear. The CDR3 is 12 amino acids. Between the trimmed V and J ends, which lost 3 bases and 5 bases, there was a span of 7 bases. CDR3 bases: TGTGCCAGCAGTTTTAGGGAAACTGAAGCTTTCTTT. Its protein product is CASSFRETEAFF.

The CDR3 region has the DNA TGTGCCAGCAGCTTAAATCCCGGACTAGCGGGCACAGATACGCAGTATTTT. It specifies CASSLNPGLAGTDTQYF. This chain joins TRBV7-2 and TRBJ2-3; 10 nucleotides align to TRBD2. Per the germline V gene, CDR1 is SGHTA and CDR2 is FQGNSA. V dropped 2 bases and J dropped 1; count of bases not matched to a gene: 6. This CDR3 is 17 amino acids long.

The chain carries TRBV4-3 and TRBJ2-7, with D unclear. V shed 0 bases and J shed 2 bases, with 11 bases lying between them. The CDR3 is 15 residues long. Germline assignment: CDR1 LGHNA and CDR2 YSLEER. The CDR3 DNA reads TGCGCCAGCAGCCAAGATCGGCCAGCTCCCTACGAGCAGTACTTC. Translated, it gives CASSQDRPAPYEQYF.

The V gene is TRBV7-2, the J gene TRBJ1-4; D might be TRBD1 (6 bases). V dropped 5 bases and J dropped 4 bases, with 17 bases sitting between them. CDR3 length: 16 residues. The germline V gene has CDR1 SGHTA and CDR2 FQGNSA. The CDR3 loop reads CASSLFVNRDNEKLFF. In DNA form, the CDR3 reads TGTGCCAGCAGCCTTTTTGTGAACAGGGATAATGAAAAACTGTTTTTT.